One and the same sample provided the 4 T cell receptor beta chains below, sequenced in a study of blood T cell repertoires in COVID-19 (dated by TCRdb to 2019 to 2021). Libraries were built with the immunoSEQ multiplex PCR assay. In TCRdb, the immuneACCESS table is reduced to in-frame sequences with V and J assigned. These tables do not hold every clone; where another copy was compared, an unresolved V gene accounts for under half, and the others remain unexplained. The sample yields about 220,000 clones; 85% to 90% were counted once. About 3.3% of the sample lies in the top ten. The sequenced sample was PBMCs or T cells enriched from blood (not recorded which). These receptors all stem from a woman aged 18-29 years in a cohort exposed to, infected with or recovered from COVID-19 (not recorded which).

The V and J genes are TRBV19 and TRBJ2-1, with a weak D call TRBD2 (5 bases). Trimming left V 0 bases short and J 3 bases short, with 9 bases between. The CDR3 extends over 15 amino acids. The germline gives CDR1 LNHDA, CDR2 SQIVND (reference sequence). As DNA, the CDR3 is TGTGCCAGTAGTATAGATCTCGGACTCTACAATGAGCAGTTCTTC. Its protein is CASSIDLGLYNEQFF.

V gene TRBV4-1 combines with J gene TRBJ2-1, with TRBD1 identical over 8 bases. The germline V gene has CDR1 MGHRA and CDR2 YSYEKL. The V and J ends lost 0 bases and 1 base, in that order; junction bases with no gene match: 2. This CDR3 region has 16 residues. The CDR3 DNA sequence: TGCGCCAGCAGCCAAGATGACAGGGGTTCCTACAATGAGCAGTTCTTC. It translates to CASSQDDRGSYNEQFF.

The chain links TRBV5-5 to TRBJ1-2, with D uncertain. CDR1 is SGHKS and CDR2 is YYEKEE in the germline V gene (reference sequence). The CDR3 runs 13 residues. Trimming shortened V by 3 bases and J by 7 bases, and 13 bases separated the two germline ends. CDR3 protein: CASSYAAGGGYTF. CDR3 DNA: TGTGCCAGCAGCTACGCTGCGGGTGGTGGCTACACCTTC. Full variable domain (remainder filled in from reference TRBV5-5 and TRBJ1-2): DAGVTQSPTHLIKTRGQQVTLRCSPISGHKSVSWYQQVLGQGPQFIFQYYEKEERGRGNFPDRFSARQFPNYSSELNVNALLLGDSALYLCASSYAAGGGYTFGSGTRLTVV.

The CDR3 coding sequence is TGTGCCAGCAGCTACTACTTGGACACTGAAGCTTTCTTT. This translates into CASSYYLDTEAFF. The chain has TRBV14 and TRBJ1-1; no clear D. Germline V gene data show CDR1 as SGHDN and CDR2 as FVKESK. CDR3 length: 13 residues. The V end lost 5 bases, the J end lost 3 bases, and 10 bases lay between the germline ends.